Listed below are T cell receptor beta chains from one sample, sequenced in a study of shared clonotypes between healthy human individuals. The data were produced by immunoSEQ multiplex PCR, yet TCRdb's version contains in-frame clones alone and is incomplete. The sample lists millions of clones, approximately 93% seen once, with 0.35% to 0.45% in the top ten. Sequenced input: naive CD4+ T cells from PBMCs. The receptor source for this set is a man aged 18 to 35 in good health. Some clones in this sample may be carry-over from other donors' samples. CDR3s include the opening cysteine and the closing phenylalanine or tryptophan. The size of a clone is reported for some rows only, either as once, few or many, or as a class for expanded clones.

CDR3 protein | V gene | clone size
CASKDSRFAEAFF | TRBV6-1 | NA
CASSELAEGRAQYF | TRBV28 | NA
CASSLTGGLNIQYF | TRBV28 | once
CASSLGQGRYNEQFF | TRBV5-1 | NA
CASSSTAGVETQYF | TRBV28 | NA
CSAAGGETQYF | TRBV20-1 | once
CASSFRHDGYTF | TRBV28 | NA
CASSSQGGSSYNEQFF | TRBV6-5 | NA
CASSLFRRPTYEQYF | TRBV11-2 | NA
CASSLLSTFGTGELFF | TRBV5-1 | NA
CATSSDRYSYEQYF | TRBV15 | NA
CASRATSGSSYNEQFF | TRBV19 | NA
CAISEFGQNTEAFF | TRBV10-3 | NA
CASSLARLAMHIF | TRBV7-8 | NA